This is a list of T cell receptor beta chains from one sample in a study of PD-1 blockade in classical Hodgkin lymphoma. Here immunoSEQ multiplex PCR was the method, and the copy in TCRdb shows in-frame clones only, minus some. The sample lists about 12,000 clones; roughly three quarters were seen once. Here the sequenced sample was CD4+ T cells from blood, taken at baseline. Receptors were obtained from a human donor with classical Hodgkin lymphoma. Each CDR3 is given with its conserved first and last residue. D genes are given only for firm matches. Size is omitted from some rows. Given values are once, few, many or a class for expanded clones.

j_call v_call cdr3_length d_call clone_size cdr3_nt cdr3_aa
TRBJ1-2 TRBV5-5 14 TRBD1 . TGTGCCAGCAGCTTAGGGGGCGCCGGCTATGGCTACACCTTC CASSLGGAGYGYTF
TRBJ2-7 TRBV7-8 15 TRBD2 . TGTGCCAGCAGCTTAGTGGGACTAGCGGACTACGAGCAGTACTTC CASSLVGLADYEQYF
TRBJ1-2 TRBV4-3 14 . . TGCGCCAGCAGCCAAGATGACCGACCAAGTGGCTACACCTTC CASSQDDRPSGYTF
TRBJ1-6 TRBV13 13 . few TGTGCCAGCAGCTCACAGGGAAATTCACCCCTCCACTTT CASSSQGNSPLHF
TRBJ2-3 TRBV10-1 15 . . TGCGCCAGCAGTGAAAGGGGAAATAGATTTGATACGCAGTATTTT CASSERGNRFDTQYF
TRBJ2-2 TRBV9 15 . few TGTGCCAGCAGCGTAGCCCCCGGGGGAGCCGGGGAGCTGTTTTTT CASSVAPGGAGELFF
TRBJ2-2 TRBV7-9 16 TRBD2 . TGTGCCGGAGAGGGACTAGCGGGCATAAACACCGGGGAGCTGTTTTTT CAGEGLAGINTGELFF
TRBJ2-1 TRBV4-2 16 TRBD2 . TGTGCCAGCAGCCAGGGTCTAGCGGACTTTTACAATGAGCAGTTCTTC CASSQGLADFYNEQFF
TRBJ1-1 TRBV5-1 15 TRBD1 . TGCGCCAGCAGCTTGGCCGGGACAGAGAACACTGAAGCTTTCTTT CASSLAGTENTEAFF
TRBJ2-2 TRBV12-5 19 . . TGTGCTAGTGGTTTGATGCTCCTCTCGTGGGGTAGGGACACCGGGGAGCTGTTTTTT CASGLMLLSWGRDTGELFF
TRBJ1-1 TRBV29-1 13 . . TGCAGCGTTGAAATTAGGGCGAACACTGAAGCTTTCTTT CSVEIRANTEAFF
TRBJ1-2 TRBV6-5 16 . . TGTGCCAGCAGTTACTCGTCACGTGGACAAAACTATGGCTACACCTTC CASSYSSRGQNYGYTF
TRBJ2-7 TRBV13 14 . . TGTGCCAGCAGCCCGTACCTTCACTCCTACGAGCAGTACTTC CASSPYLHSYEQYF
TRBJ1-2 TRBV7-9 16 . . TGTGCCAGCAGCTTAGCGTTGGGGGGAGGGACCTATGGCTACACCTTC CASSLALGGGTYGYTF
TRBJ2-5 TRBV7-6 14 . . TGTGCCAGCAGCTTAGCTGGCCGCAGCGAGACCCAGTACTTC CASSLAGRSETQYF
TRBJ2-1 TRBV27 13 TRBD1 . TGTGCCAGCAGACCCCGACAGGGGAATGAGCAGTTCTTC CASRPRQGNEQFF
TRBJ1-5 TRBV10-3 15 TRBD1 . TGTGCCATCAGTACGGGACAGGGGCTCAATCAGCCCCAGCATTTT CAISTGQGLNQPQHF
TRBJ1-2 TRBV11-2 12 . few TGTGCCAGCAGCCTTCCGTGGGAGGGCTACACCTTC CASSLPWEGYTF
TRBJ1-5 TRBV7-2 15 . . TGTGCCAGCAGCTTAGTTTCCGACAGCAATCAGCCCCAGCATTTT CASSLVSDSNQPQHF
TRBJ1-1 TRBV5-1 13 . . TGCGCCAGCAGCCTACAGGCCCCCACTGAAGCTTTCTTT CASSLQAPTEAFF
TRBJ2-3 TRBV5-7 15 TRBD1 . TGTGCCAGCAGCGCGGGACAGGGGGCGGGGGATACGCAGTATTTT CASSAGQGAGDTQYF
TRBJ1-1 TRBV30 13 . . TGTGCCTGGAGAGGGCGAACTAACACTGAAGCTTTCTTT CAWRGRTNTEAFF
TRBJ1-1 TRBV6-5 14 . . TGTGCCAGCAGTTACGGGGGAGGGAGCACTGAAGCTTTCTTT CASSYGGGSTEAFF
TRBJ1-2 TRBV6-1 13 . . TGTGCCAGCAGTGAACCCCCCCCTCGGGGCTACACCTTC CASSEPPPRGYTF
TRBJ2-7 TRBV28 14 TRBD1 few TGTGCCAGCAGAGCTACCGGGACAGGGGGCGGGCGGTACTTC CASRATGTGGGRYF
TRBJ2-7 TRBV13 13 . . TGTGCCAGCAGCTTAGACGACTCCTACGAGCAGTACTTC CASSLDDSYEQYF
TRBJ2-1 TRBV10-3 13 TRBD2 . TGTGCCATAGGGGCTAGCGGGGACAATGAGCAGTTCTTC CAIGASGDNEQFF
TRBJ2-7 TRBV28 13 . . TGTGCCAGCAGCCCCGGAGGGTTAAGCGAGCAGTACTTC CASSPGGLSEQYF
TRBJ2-7 TRBV11-2 15 . . TGTGCCAGCAGCTTAGACGTGGGAGGAGGGGACGAGCAGTACTTC CASSLDVGGGDEQYF
TRBJ2-7 TRBV7-2 15 . . TGTGCCAGCAGCCTGGGACCACGTTCGTCCTACGAGCAGTACTTC CASSLGPRSSYEQYF
TRBJ2-2 TRBV7-6 16 TRBD2 . TGTGCCAGCAGCTTCGGACTAGCGCCAAACACCGGGGAGCTGTTTTTT CASSFGLAPNTGELFF
TRBJ1-6 TRBV27 17 . . TGTGCCAGCAGTTTATGGGCAGGGTCGGTCGGTAATTCACCCCTCCACTTT CASSLWAGSVGNSPLHF
TRBJ1-2 TRBV7-8 15 . . TGTGCCAGCAGCTTAGGCCAGGGGTGGCCCTATGGCTACACCTTC CASSLGQGWPYGYTF
TRBJ2-1 TRBV6-1 14 . . TGTGCCAGCAGTGAGGGGGGCGCGAAAAATGAGCAGTTCTTC CASSEGGAKNEQFF
TRBJ2-2 TRBV2 15 TRBD1 . TGTGCCAGCATTCGACAGGGGACGAACACCGGGGAGCTGTTTTTT CASIRQGTNTGELFF
TRBJ1-1 TRBV15 13 . . TGTGCCACCAGCACGGACACGAACACTGAAGCTTTCTTT CATSTDTNTEAFF
TRBJ1-1 TRBV10-2 14 TRBD1 . TGCGCCAGCAGAGGGACAGCAATGAACACTGAAGCTTTCTTT CASRGTAMNTEAFF
TRBJ1-1 TRBV28 13 TRBD1 . TGTGCCAGCAGTTTAACCCCGGACAGGGAAGCTTTCTTT CASSLTPDREAFF
TRBJ2-5 TRBV11-2 14 TRBD2 few TGTGCCAGCAGCTTAGGGGGGGGGACAGAGACCCAGTACTTC CASSLGGGTETQYF
TRBJ1-4 TRBV9 15 . . TGTGCCAGCAGCGTAGGAACCCTCGGGGTTGAAAAACTGTTTTTT CASSVGTLGVEKLFF
TRBJ2-3 TRBV6-5 15 . once TGTGCCAGCAGTTACAGGGGTCTTAGCACAGATACGCAGTATTTT CASSYRGLSTDTQYF
TRBJ2-3 TRBV6-1 12 . . TGTGCCAGCAGTGGAGTCACAGATACGCAGTATTTT CASSGVTDTQYF
TRBJ2-3 TRBV5-5 11 . . TGTGCCAGCAGCTTGTTTACAACGCAGTATTTT CASSLFTTQYF
TRBJ1-3 TRBV30 13 . . TGTGCCTCCGATGGGGCATTTGGAAACACCATATATTTT CASDGAFGNTIYF
TRBJ2-1 TRBV5-4 13 . . TGTGCCAGCAGCTTCCCAGGGCAAGATGAGCAGTTCTTC CASSFPGQDEQFF